The present T cell receptor (beta chain) was sequenced within a study of blood T cells in healthy people across ages. On the study more broadly: About one barcoded beta molecule per two T cells was captured by template switching.

This clonotype occurred a few times. Its specificity is not known. Each individual donor underwent a draw of about 9.1 milliliters of peripheral blood. V was pared by 5 bases and J by 0 bases, with 20 bases between. Germline CDR1 SEHNR, CDR2 FQNEAQ (reference sequence). CDR3 length equals 18 residues. General study results and limits: The unsorted PBMCs prevented any conclusive comparison of naive versus antigen-experienced cells. Comparison with aged donors showed that long-lived donors had more naive CD4+ cells and higher diversity.

The authors ran a second PCR of about 6 to 12 cycles using a sample-barcoded 5' primer and a J-beta primer mix. MiXCR, run by TCRdb on the 5' RACE reads, gives a single entry per CDR3 protein. The data hold about 1.7 million distinct CDR3 sequences, with roughly 28% observed a single time. The chain couples TRBV7-9 to TRBJ2-1; D uncertain. The sequenced sample consisted of blood. This TCR derives from a woman between 25 and 40 years old in good health. In nucleotides, the CDR3 is TGTGCCAGCAGCCTCGCTAGTCTTTCGCTCAGCTCCTACAATGAGCAGTTCTTC. Translated, it gives CASSLASLSLSSYNEQFF.